Below, 11 T cell receptor beta chains from the same sample are listed, as sequenced in a study of OX40 agonist ivuxolimab in advanced cancers. Only in-frame clones appear in the TCRdb table, and some are missing; sequencing was by immunoSEQ multiplex PCR. The sample carries around 100,000 clones, 90% recorded once. The source material was CD4+ or CD8+ T cells sorted from blood, sampled in a trial of the OX40 agonist ivuxolimab. These receptors came from an adult with an advanced solid tumor such as melanoma, head and neck, liver or kidney cancer.

This chain connects TRBV7-2 to TRBJ1-2; perhaps TRBD1 as D (5 bases). Between the trimmed V and J ends, which lost 5 bases and 6 bases, there was a span of 22 bases. The CDR3 totals 16 residues. Germline assignment: CDR1 SGHTA and CDR2 FQGNSA. CDR3 region: CASSPVPGPTGNGYTF. In DNA, the CDR3 is TGTGCCAGCAGCCCGGTTCCGGGACCAACTGGAAATGGCTACACCTTC.

The J gene is TRBJ2-7, the V gene TRBV5-5; the D gene is possibly TRBD1 (5 bases). Germline V gives CDR1 SGHKS, CDR2 YYEKEE (reference sequence). Trimming removed 0 bases at V and 2 bases at J, with 12 bases between. The length of the CDR3 is 15 residues. DNA for the CDR3: TGTGCCAGCAGCTTGGGACAGCTAATTCCCTACGAGCAGTACTTC. It encodes CASSLGQLIPYEQYF.

V and J are TRBV5-1 and TRBJ2-1; D is perhaps TRBD1 or TRBD2 (6 bases each). Germline V lookup: CDR1 SGHRS, CDR2 YFSETQ. The CDR3 totals 19 residues. V was cut by 0 bases and J by 0 bases, with 19 bases left in between. CDR3 DNA: TGCGCCAGCAGCTTGGGGGGGGCCGGGCTGCCTAGCTCCTACAATGAGCAGTTCTTC. Amino acids: CASSLGGAGLPSSYNEQFF.

This chain connects TRBV6-1 to TRBJ2-1; D is uncertain. V lost 7 bases and J 1 base, leaving 11 bases between the germline ends. The CDR3 runs to 14 residues. In germline, CDR1 is MNHNS, CDR2 SASEGT. The CDR3 region is CASNIAKSYNEQFF. CDR3 DNA sequence: TGTGCCAGCAATATCGCGAAATCCTACAATGAGCAGTTCTTC.

This clone was detected only once. This specimen includes other DNA sequences encoding the same CDR3. V and J are TRBV5-1 and TRBJ1-2; TRBD1 is a possible D gene (5 bases). Germline V gives CDR1 SGHRS, CDR2 YFSETQ. The CDR3 consists of 13 residues. Trimming shortened V by 0 bases and J by 4 bases, and 7 bases separated the two germline ends. The CDR3 nucleotides read TGCGCCAGCAGCTTGGCCGACAGCTATGGCTACACCTTC. Its translation is CASSLADSYGYTF.

The chain has TRBV5-4 and TRBJ1-3, with D unclear. This CDR3 has 14 residues. Trimming removed 4 bases from V and 0 bases from J, with 8 bases in between. The germline CDR1 and CDR2 sequences are SGHNT and YYREEE (reference sequence). DNA of the CDR3: TGTGCCAGCAGCATAGACAACTCTGGAAACACCATATATTTT. As protein: CASSIDNSGNTIYF.

The rearrangement joins TRBV19 to TRBJ1-1, with 7 bases matching TRBD1. CDR1 is LNHDA, CDR2 SQIVND, per germline (reference sequence). This CDR3 contains 13 residues. V was pared by 10 bases and J by 6 bases, with 11 bases of the junction left unmatched. The CDR3 loop reads CAITDRAGAEAFF. The CDR3 nucleotides read TGTGCCATTACCGACAGGGCTGGCGCTGAAGCTTTCTTT. Looking up the rest from reference TRBV19 and TRBJ1-1 gives the full variable domain: DGGITQSPKYLFRKEGQNVTLSCEQNLNHDAMYWYRQDPGQGLRLIYYSQIVNDFQKGDIAEGYSVSREKKESFPLTVTSAQKNPTAFYLCAITDRAGAEAFFGQGTRLTVV.

The CDR3 sequence is CASSSVGRPEAQYF. CDR3 nucleotide sequence: TGTGCCAGCAGCTCGGTCGGGCGTCCGGAGGCCCAGTACTTC. The V and J genes are TRBV7-9 and TRBJ2-5, with D maybe TRBD2 (5 bases). The CDR3 extends over 14 amino acids. Trimming removed 4 bases at V and 9 bases at J, with 18 bases between. Germline lookup yields CDR1 SEHNR and CDR2 FQNEAQ (reference sequence). The complete variable domain, with remaining parts taken from reference TRBV7-9 and TRBJ2-5, reads DTGVSQNPRHKITKRGQNVTFRCDPISEHNRLYWYRQTLGQGPEFLTYFQNEAQLEKSRLLSDRFSAERPKGSFSTLEIQRTEQGDSAMYLCASSSVGRPEAQYFGPGTRLLVL.

This clone has just one count. The CDR3 sequence: CASSLGAELGEQYF. The CDR3 region has the DNA TGTGCCAGCAGCTTAGGGGCAGAGCTAGGCGAGCAGTACTTC. The chain recombines TRBV7-8 with TRBJ2-7; D uncertain. Trimming removed 1 base at V and 6 bases at J, with 13 bases between. The CDR3 is 14 residues long. Germline CDR1 SGHVS, CDR2 FQNEAQ.

V gene TRBV7-2 combines with J gene TRBJ2-1, with D unresolved. The germline V and J ends were trimmed by 3 bases and 5 bases, with 20 bases remaining between them. The CDR3 runs 17 residues. The germline CDR1 and CDR2 sequences are SGHTA and FQGNSA. The CDR3 is CASSFRPPGPRHNEQFF. Here the CDR3 DNA reads TGTGCCAGCAGCTTTCGGCCCCCCGGGCCCAGGCACAATGAGCAGTTCTTC.

The chain employs TRBV7-8 and TRBJ2-1; TRBD2 matches 9 bases. V gave up 7 bases and J gave up 3 bases; unmatched junction bases: 7. Germline CDR1 reads SGHVS; CDR2 reads FQNEAQ. The CDR3 runs to 15 residues. The CDR3 region has the DNA TGTGCCAGCAACGGACTAGCGAGCTACTACAATGAGCAGTTCTTC. Protein sequence: CASNGLASYYNEQFF.